This T cell receptor (beta chain) was captured by sequencing in a study of beta chain features in type 1 diabetes. Whole-study findings and limits: A pattern of fewer insertions and more deletions at VDJ junctions was seen in type 1 diabetes patients. Sequencing the cDNA could make cells with high TCR expression show up more than they should. Among all four CD4+ subsets, Type 1 diabetes patients had TCRB CDR3s that were moderately but significantly shorter.

Expressed TCRB transcripts were sequenced because the isolated RNA had all been reverse transcribed beforehand. About 3.57 million reads per sample were averaged for naive, central memory and regulatory samples. Using immunoSEQ multiplex PCR, the repertoire was profiled, and TCRdb retains in-frame clones only, with some absent. The sample records just under 150,000 clones, less than 15% being singletons. Markers CD45RO/CCR7/CD25/CD127/CD95/CD27 served to sort CD4+ naive, central memory, regulatory and stem cell-like memory cells. The V gene lost 7 bases and the J gene lost 0 bases, with 5 bases spanning the gap. From germline, CDR1 is MNHNY and CDR2 SVGAGI (reference sequence). There are 12 residues in the CDR3. There are a few counts of this clone. Its target is unknown.

The receptor was isolated from a man aged 18 to 30 with type 1 diabetes. The chain has TRBV6-6 and TRBJ2-3; D is ambiguous. The sequencing input was central memory CD4+ T cells from blood. CDR3 loop: CASTVSTDTQYF. The CDR3, as DNA: TGTGCCAGCACCGTTAGCACAGATACGCAGTATTTT.